Shown below are 25 T cell receptor beta chains from a single sample sequenced in a study of Ad26.COV2.S vaccination and SARS-CoV-2 variants. Repertoires were generated with immunoSEQ multiplex PCR, while TCRdb's copy carries only in-frame clones and drops some. The sample lists about 350,000 clones, 88% occurring once. Regarding treatment: approximately 18 received Ad26.COV2.S at low or high dose, single or two shots; a few received placebo; per-sample allocation not given. Repertoires come from day 63 after the first vaccine or placebo injection. The sequenced sample was peripheral blood, obtained in a trial of Ad26.COV2.S vaccine versus placebo. The receptors come from a person aged 18-60 years who received the Ad26.COV2.S COVID-19 vaccine or a placebo.

This clone was seen more than once but under ten times. The rearrangement uses TRBV9 and TRBJ2-7, with D maybe TRBD1 (5 bases). V was shortened by 3 bases and J by 7 bases, with 11 bases between the two germline ends. This CDR3 is built from 12 residues. CDR1 is SGDLS, CDR2 YYNGEE, per germline. The CDR3 DNA follows: TGTGCCAGCAGCGCCCCCTCAGGGGAGCAGTACTTC. Protein: CASSAPSGEQYF. Full variable domain (missing parts from reference TRBV9 and TRBJ2-7): DSGVTQTPKHLITATGQRVTLRCSPRSGDLSVYWYQQSLDQGLQFLIQYYNGEERAKGNILERFSAQQFPDLHSELNLSSLELGDSALYFCASSAPSGEQYFGPGTRLTVT.

The chain is built from TRBV30 and TRBJ1-4; TRBD1 matches 7 bases. CDR1 and CDR2 (germline): GTSNPN, SVGIG (reference sequence). This CDR3 contains 14 residues. V lost 7 bases and J lost 6; bases outside the gene matches: 11. CDR3 nucleotide sequence: TGTGCCTCCCTCCCACAGGGGAAGGATGAAAAACTGTTTTTT. It is translated as CASLPQGKDEKLFF.

This chain joins TRBV6-5 and TRBJ1-2, with 9 bases matching TRBD1. The junction had 2 bases not matched to a gene; V was cut back by 2 bases and J by 1 base. The CDR3 has 15 amino acids. Germline V gene data show CDR1 as MNHEY and CDR2 as SVGAGI. This chain's CDR3 is CASSYGTGNNYGYTF. In DNA form, the CDR3 reads TGTGCCAGCAGTTACGGGACAGGGAATAACTATGGCTACACCTTC.

The rearrangement joins TRBV7-3 to TRBJ1-2; 9 bases match TRBD1. Germline trimming cut 4 bases from V and 2 bases from J; bases unmatched to any gene: 5. CDR1 SGHTA and CDR2 FQGTGA come from the germline V gene. The CDR3 covers 15 residues. In DNA form, the CDR3 reads TGTGCCAGCAGCTCGGGACAGGGTTACAACTATGGCTACACCTTC. Its protein product is CASSSGQGYNYGYTF.

The V and J genes are TRBV2 and TRBJ1-4; 10 bases match TRBD1. Germline lookup yields CDR1 SNHLY and CDR2 FYNNEI. The CDR3 consists of 14 residues. J lost 3 bases, V lost 8 bases, and 3 bases had no gene match. The CDR3 sequence: CASETGGSNEKLFF. The CDR3 DNA is TGTGCCAGCGAGACAGGGGGCTCTAATGAAAAACTGTTTTTT.

This sequence joins TRBV12-3 or TRBV12-4 and TRBJ1-5; D is uncertain. The CDR3 covers 13 residues. Deletions cut 6 bases from V and 0 bases from J, with 6 bases between. In nucleotides, the CDR3 is TGTGCCAGCAGGGAGAATAGCAATCAGCCCCAGCATTTT. Protein: CASRENSNQPQHF.

V usage is TRBV12-5 and J usage is TRBJ1-1; 7 positions match TRBD1. The germline V gene has CDR1 LGHNT and CDR2 FRNRAP. V lost 5 bases to trimming and J lost 4 bases; unmatched junction nucleotides: 13. This CDR3 is built from 16 residues. For the CDR3, the DNA is TGTGCTAGTGGTCCAGTCCCTATGTCAGGGGGCACTGAAGCTTTCTTT. It codes for CASGPVPMSGGTEAFF.

The rearrangement links TRBV2 to TRBJ2-1; 10 nucleotides line up with TRBD1. J was trimmed by 8 bases and V by 2 bases; bases with no gene match: 6. Per the germline V gene, CDR1 is SNHLY and CDR2 is FYNNEI. CDR3 length: 15 amino acids. The CDR3 DNA is TGTGCCAGCAGTGAACGGGACAGGGGAATTGATGAGCAGTTCTTC. It is translated as CASSERDRGIDEQFF.

V gene TRBV5-1 combines with J gene TRBJ2-7, with 8 bases lining up with TRBD1. The CDR3 has 17 residues. Per germline, CDR1 SGHRS and CDR2 YFSETQ. The V gene end was trimmed by 0 bases and the J gene end by 9 bases; junction bases not matched to a gene: 17. The CDR3 sequence: CASSLVQFVGTGMVQYF. The CDR3 nucleotides are TGCGCCAGCAGCTTGGTCCAATTCGTCGGGACAGGTATGGTGCAGTACTTC.

This clone came up once. The chain carries TRBV2 and TRBJ2-6, with D tentatively TRBD1 or TRBD2 (5 bases each). Trimming took 8 bases from V and 0 from J, leaving 11 bases between them. There are 15 residues in the CDR3. Germline CDR1 SNHLY, CDR2 FYNNEI. The chain's CDR3 is CASGGSFSGANVLTF. In nucleotides, the CDR3 is TGTGCCAGCGGGGGATCGTTCTCTGGGGCCAACGTCCTGACTTTC.

This chain links TRBV27 with TRBJ1-1; D is ambiguous. Germline CDR1 is MNHEY and CDR2 is SMNVEV (reference sequence). Trimming removed 2 bases at V and 2 bases at J, with 18 bases between. The CDR3 totals 17 residues. The CDR3 loop reads CASSLRYRRGENTEAFF. In DNA form, the CDR3 reads TGTGCCAGCAGTTTACGGTATAGGCGGGGAGAAAACACTGAAGCTTTCTTT.

The rearrangement links TRBV20-1 to TRBJ2-1; 10 nucleotides line up with TRBD2. The CDR3 consists of 14 residues. Trimming at V came to 3 bases and at J to 8 bases, leaving 7 bases not matched to a gene. Germline V gene lookup returns CDR1 DFQATT and CDR2 SNEGSKA (reference sequence). This CDR3 reads CSASSGLAKDEQFF. As DNA, the CDR3 is TGCAGTGCTAGTTCGGGACTAGCGAAGGATGAGCAGTTCTTC.

The gene calls are TRBV5-4 and TRBJ1-1, with D hard to call. The CDR3 is 12 residues long. V lost 2 bases, J lost 4 bases, and 6 bases lay in between. Germline assignment: CDR1 SGHNT and CDR2 YYREEE (reference sequence). DNA of the CDR3: TGTGCCAGCAGCTTCTACAGCACTGAAGCTTTCTTT. This gives the protein CASSFYSTEAFF.

This chain joins TRBV6-4 and TRBJ2-2, with 7 bases matching TRBD1. Germline V gene data show CDR1 as MRHNA and CDR2 as SNTAGT. The CDR3 totals 14 residues. The junction had 7 bases not matched to a gene; V was cut back by 6 bases and J by 6 bases. The DNA for the CDR3 is TGTGCCAGCAGAGTCGGACAGGACGCCGGGGAGCTGTTTTTT. This gives the protein CASRVGQDAGELFF.

This chain links TRBV15 with TRBJ2-3; no firm D call. The CDR3 loop spans 13 amino acids. V was clipped by 9 bases and J by 2 bases, with 12 bases between them. Germline V CDR1 and CDR2: LNHNV, YYDKDF (reference sequence). The CDR3 sequence: CATRTGLTDTQYF. The CDR3 DNA follows: TGTGCCACGCGGACGGGCCTCACAGATACGCAGTATTTT.

The chain joins TRBV4-3 to TRBJ2-3; maybe TRBD2 (5 bases). The germline V and J ends were trimmed by 4 bases and 5 bases, with 10 bases remaining between them. In germline, CDR1 is LGHNA, CDR2 YSLEER. This CDR3 is 13 amino acids long. This chain's CDR3 is CASSPTSGDTQYF. CDR3 DNA sequence: TGCGCCAGCAGCCCAACCAGCGGAGATACGCAGTATTTT.

V usage is TRBV6-5 and J usage is TRBJ1-5; possibly TRBD1 for D (5 bases). In germline, CDR1 is MNHEY, CDR2 SVGAGI. Trimming left V 8 bases short and J 5 bases short, with 16 bases between. The CDR3 totals 14 residues. In DNA form, the CDR3 reads TGTGCCAGCGGCCGTGCGGGGCCCGATCAGCCCCAGCATTTT. Translation gives CASGRAGPDQPQHF.

This clone was found a few times. This chain links TRBV9 with TRBJ1-6; D is ambiguous. With 0 bases removed from V and 2 bases from J, the gap between germline ends came to 9 bases. The CDR3 length is 16 residues. Germline CDR1 is SGDLS and CDR2 is YYNGEE. CDR3 in amino acids: CASSVVPVPYNSPLHF. CDR3 nucleotide sequence: TGTGCCAGCAGCGTAGTTCCAGTCCCCTATAATTCACCCCTCCACTTT.

The V and J genes are TRBV9 and TRBJ1-3; D uncertain. Germline V gene data show CDR1 as SGDLS and CDR2 as YYNGEE. The CDR3 length is 13 residues. Trimming cost V 1 base and J 4 bases, with 6 bases left between them. Written as DNA, the CDR3 is TGTGCCAGCAGCGTAACTTTGGGAAACACCATATATTTT. Translating it yields CASSVTLGNTIYF.

The V and J genes are TRBV25-1 and TRBJ1-2; D is possibly TRBD1 (6 bases). The CDR3 spans 15 residues. Trimming shortened V by 3 bases and J by 4 bases, and 15 bases separated the two germline ends. Per germline, CDR1 MGHDK and CDR2 SYGVNS. The DNA of the CDR3 is TGTGCCAGCAGTGAGCTGGGGGGGCTTGGCTATGGCTACACCTTC. Its translation: CASSELGGLGYGYTF.

The rearrangement joins TRBV19 to TRBJ1-5, with TRBD1 matching over 7 bases. CDR3 length equals 13 residues. V shed 5 bases and J 6 bases; nucleotides not matched to a gene: 4. Germline CDR1 and CDR2: LNHDA and SQIVND (reference sequence). CDR3 loop: CASSWTGSQPQHF. The CDR3 nucleotides are TGTGCCAGTAGTTGGACAGGTAGTCAGCCCCAGCATTTT.

The chain employs TRBV29-1 and TRBJ2-2; tentative D call: TRBD1 (5 bases). CDR3 size: 13 residues. Trimming took 4 bases from V and 0 from J, leaving 6 bases between them. Germline lookup yields CDR1 SQVTM and CDR2 ANQGSEA. The CDR3 region is CSVVRANTGELFF. In nucleotides, the CDR3 is TGCAGCGTTGTCAGGGCGAACACCGGGGAGCTGTTTTTT.

This chain connects TRBV2 to TRBJ2-7; D is possibly TRBD2 (5 bases). Germline V gene sequence: CDR1 SNHLY, CDR2 FYNNEI. The CDR3 is made up of 15 amino acids. The V and J ends lost 4 bases and 5 bases respectively, with 18 bases between them. CDR3 sequence: CASSGKGGERNEQYF. In nucleotides, the CDR3 is TGTGCCAGCAGTGGTAAGGGTGGGGAGAGGAACGAGCAGTACTTC.

The gene calls are TRBV7-9 and TRBJ2-7; tentative D call: TRBD2 (5 bases). Germline loops: CDR1 SEHNR, CDR2 FQNEAQ (reference sequence). The CDR3 has 12 residues. V lost 8 bases, J lost 0 bases, and 8 bases lay in between. The CDR3 reads CASGRGSYEQYF. CDR3 coding DNA: TGTGCCAGCGGCCGGGGCTCCTACGAGCAGTACTTC.

The chain recombines TRBV5-1 with TRBJ1-5; D remains ambiguous. The CDR3 covers 15 residues. Trimming took off 2 bases at V and 1 base at J, with 10 bases between the two ends. Germline loops: CDR1 SGHRS, CDR2 YFSETQ. The CDR3 nucleotides read TGCGCCAGCAGCTTCGACCTGGGAAGCAATCAGCCCCAGCATTTT. This gives the protein CASSFDLGSNQPQHF.